This TCR beta chain was captured by sequencing in a study of T cell responses to AZD1222 COVID-19 vaccine. Study outcomes and limitations: It should be noted that donors were predominantly white British and more often female, and clonal diversity was possibly underestimated.

As regards this clone: Its antigen remains unknown.

Some clones are missing from TCRdb's copy, which holds only in-frame ones; the method was immunoSEQ multiplex PCR. The sample gives 95,000 to 150,000 clones, 80% to 90% of which show up once; about 5.6% is in the top ten. This specimen was peripheral blood, taken on day 0 of AZD1222 vaccination. This TCR was sampled from an adult in good health.

The CDR3 here is CASIMGGANTEAFF. For the CDR3, the DNA is TGTGCCAGCATCATGGGGGGGGCGAACACTGAAGCTTTCTTT. The chain uses TRBV28 and TRBJ1-1; D possibly corresponds to TRBD1 (6 bases). V was cut by 7 bases and J by 1 base, with 13 bases left in between. The germline V gene encodes CDR1 MDHEN and CDR2 SYDVKM. The CDR3 consists of 14 residues.